Reported below is one T cell receptor (beta chain). Which antigen it targets is not known. Per-base quality was not reported, and no clone a single base away is much larger than it. The record originates from a study of CD8+ T cells in alopecia areata (dated by TCRdb to 2016 to 2019). In the study overall: The treated patients took part in an open-label pilot trial in which moderate-to-severe alopecia areata was treated with oral tofacitinib at 5 to 10 mg twice daily. Tofacitinib was given for 6 to 18 months, followed by 6 months of follow-up off drug to assess delayed response and recurrence. The SALT score, which quantifies the percentage of affected scalp surface area, was used to measure disease severity in treated patients. To study T cell clonal expansion in alopecia areata, the researchers applied high-throughput TCRbeta sequencing to both the C3H/HeJ mouse model and human patients. Scalp tissue and sorted CD4+ and CD8+ peripheral blood T cells from patchy and totalis/universalis alopecia areata patients and from healthy controls were covered by human TCRbeta sequencing. Patients on tofacitinib were biopsied at baseline and after 4 and 24 weeks of treatment, and several of the patients also had a later scalp biopsy. Scalp clonality was compared among normal scalp (n=4), patchy alopecia areata scalp (n=8), and alopecia totalis/universalis scalp (n=8). RNA was extracted with the PAXgene miRNA kit for fixed scalp, the miRNeasy kit for PBMCs, and the RNeasy kit for mouse skin. immunoSEQ multiplex PCR using 35 Vbeta forward primers and 13 Jbeta reverse primers was used to amplify TCRbeta CDR3 regions. Overall study outcomes, separate from this receptor: Tofacitinib significantly lowered scalp clonality and the number of expanded CD8+ clones among the top 100 scalp clones. Because the treated cohort was small and had only one nonresponder, larger studies are needed to examine links between baseline CD8+ expansion and response. Shared TCR sequences between patients were less evident than in mice, which may be partly attributable to HLA diversity in the patient population. During tofacitinib treatment, many expanded lesional clones remained in scalp and blood, and this persistence may partly explain relapse after treatment is stopped. Higher clonality and more expanded CD8+ clones were observed in lesional scalp than in normal scalp, particularly in alopecia totalis/universalis, a finding suggestive of antigenic drive. Unlike mouse skin, where gammadelta T cells dominate, normal human skin contains resident alphabeta T cells that get sequenced too, which complicates analysis of the scalp TCR repertoire.

Receptor amplification or capture employed the immunoSEQ multiplex PCR assay. RNA was extracted from all samples and reverse transcribed into cDNA as template for TCR sequencing. First-strand cDNA was synthesized using SuperScript III with a 2:1 mix of oligo-dT and random hexamers. Amplification bias was assessed with a synthetic immune receptor repertoire, and residual bias was removed computationally. On the study's bioinformatics: After raw reads were preprocessed to remove errors, the CDR3 was defined following IMGT conventions as running from the conserved cysteine to phenylalanine. To get clonality, Shannon entropy was normalized by log2 of the number of productive unique TCRs and the result was subtracted from 1. Whether each scalp clone was CD4 or CD8 was inferred by checking scalp TCRbeta sequences against the CD4 and CD8 repertoires from sorted blood. Held by TCRdb, this immuneACCESS table contains in-frame sequences only and omits some clones. Under half of the omission traces to an unresolved V gene where checked; the cause of the rest is unknown. V and J calls and clone size are given by that table; D and trimming were obtained from the DNA. The sample data list 100,000 or so clones, and 55% to 75% of these were observed just once. Around 15% of the sample comes from the top ten.

The CDR3 numbers 13 residues from cysteine through phenylalanine. The sequence is cut down to CDR3 DNA, 39 bases in frame from base 1. Per the germline V gene (reference sequence), GTSNPN is the CDR1 and SVGIG is the CDR2. V is clipped by 4 bases and J by 14 bases, and the sequence between their germline boundaries is 21 bases long. This specimen's treatment or condition label, interpreted: oral pan-JAK inhibitor, 5-10 mg twice daily. Peripheral blood and lesional scalp punch biopsies were obtained from patients with alopecia areata. PBMCs were isolated by density centrifugation and stained for CD3, CD4 and CD8, and CD4+ and CD8+ T cells were sorted on a FACSAria.

This receptor was obtained from a human donor with alopecia areata. This specimen was CD8+ T cells sorted from blood, taken between weeks 55 and 65, from a patient treated with tofacitinib. The sequence links TRBV30 to TRBJ2-1, with no confident D gene call. CDR3 protein: CAWTDSEKRVEFF. The sequenced DNA is TGTGCCTGGACTGACTCGGAGAAACGGGTGGAGTTCTTC. When the CDR3 is completed using the reference TRBV30 and TRBJ2-1 genes on either side, the full variable domain is SQTIHQWPATLVQPVGSPLSLECTVEGTSNPNLYWYRQAAGRGLQLLFYSVGIGQISSEVPQNLSASRPQDRQFILSSKKLLLSDSGFYLCAWTDSEKRVEFFGPGTRLTVL.